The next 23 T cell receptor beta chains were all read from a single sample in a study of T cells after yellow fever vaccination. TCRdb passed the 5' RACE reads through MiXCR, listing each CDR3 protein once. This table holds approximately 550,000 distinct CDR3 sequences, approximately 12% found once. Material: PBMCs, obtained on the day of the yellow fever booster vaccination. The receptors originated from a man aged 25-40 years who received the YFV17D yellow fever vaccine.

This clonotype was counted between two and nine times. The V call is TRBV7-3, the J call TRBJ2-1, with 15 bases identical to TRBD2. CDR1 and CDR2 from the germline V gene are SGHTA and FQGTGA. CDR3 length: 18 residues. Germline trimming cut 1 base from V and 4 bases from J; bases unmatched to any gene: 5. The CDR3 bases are TGTGCCAGCAGCTTAAGAGGACTAGCGGGAGGGTTGTACAATGAGCAGTTCTTC. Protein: CASSLRGLAGGLYNEQFF.

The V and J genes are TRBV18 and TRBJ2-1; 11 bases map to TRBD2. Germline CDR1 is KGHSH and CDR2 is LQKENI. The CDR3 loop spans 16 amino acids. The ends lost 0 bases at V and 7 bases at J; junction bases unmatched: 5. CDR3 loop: CASSPPSGRATNEQFF. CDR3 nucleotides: TGTGCCAGCTCACCACCTAGCGGGAGGGCCACAAATGAGCAGTTCTTC.

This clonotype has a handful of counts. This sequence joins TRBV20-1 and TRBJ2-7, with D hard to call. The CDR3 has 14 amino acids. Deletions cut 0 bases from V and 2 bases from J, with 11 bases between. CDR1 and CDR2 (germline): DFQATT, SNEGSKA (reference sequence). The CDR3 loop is CSARDFDVPYEQYF. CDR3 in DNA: TGCAGTGCTAGAGATTTCGACGTTCCCTACGAGCAGTACTTC.

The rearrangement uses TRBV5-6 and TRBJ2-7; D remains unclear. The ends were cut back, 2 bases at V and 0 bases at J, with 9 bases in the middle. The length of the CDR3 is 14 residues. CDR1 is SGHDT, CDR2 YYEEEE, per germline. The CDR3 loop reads CASSFVYSSYEQYF. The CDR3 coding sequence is TGTGCCAGCAGCTTTGTCTATAGCTCCTACGAGCAGTACTTC.

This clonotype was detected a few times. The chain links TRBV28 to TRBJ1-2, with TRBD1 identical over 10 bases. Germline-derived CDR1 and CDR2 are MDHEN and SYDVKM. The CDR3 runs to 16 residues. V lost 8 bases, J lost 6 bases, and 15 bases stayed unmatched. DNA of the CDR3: TGTGCCAGCCGCACCCCGGCCGGGACAGGGGAGGATGGCTACACCTTC. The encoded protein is CASRTPAGTGEDGYTF.

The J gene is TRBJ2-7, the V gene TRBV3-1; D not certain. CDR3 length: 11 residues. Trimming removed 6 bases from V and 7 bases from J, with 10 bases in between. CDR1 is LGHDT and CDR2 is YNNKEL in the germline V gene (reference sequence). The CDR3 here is CASSFLHEQYF. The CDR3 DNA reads TGTGCCAGCAGTTTCCTGCATGAGCAGTACTTC.

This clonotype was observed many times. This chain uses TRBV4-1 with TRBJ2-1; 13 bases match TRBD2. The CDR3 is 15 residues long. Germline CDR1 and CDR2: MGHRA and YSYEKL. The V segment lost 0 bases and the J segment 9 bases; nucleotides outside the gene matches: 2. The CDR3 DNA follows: TGCGCCAGCAGCCAAGAAACTAGCGGGAGGGGTGAGCAGTTCTTC. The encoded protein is CASSQETSGRGEQFF.

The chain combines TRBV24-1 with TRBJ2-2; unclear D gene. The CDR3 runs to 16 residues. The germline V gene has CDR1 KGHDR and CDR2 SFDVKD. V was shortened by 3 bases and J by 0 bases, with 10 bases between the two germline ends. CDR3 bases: TGTGCCACCAGTGATACCGCAGCCACGAACACCGGGGAGCTGTTTTTT. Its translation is CATSDTAATNTGELFF.

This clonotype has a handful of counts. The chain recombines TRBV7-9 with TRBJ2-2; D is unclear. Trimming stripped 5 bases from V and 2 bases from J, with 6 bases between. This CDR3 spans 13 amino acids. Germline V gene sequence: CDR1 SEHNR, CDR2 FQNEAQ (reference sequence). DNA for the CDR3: TGTGCCAGCAGCCATCTTAACACCGGGGAGCTGTTTTTT. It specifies CASSHLNTGELFF.

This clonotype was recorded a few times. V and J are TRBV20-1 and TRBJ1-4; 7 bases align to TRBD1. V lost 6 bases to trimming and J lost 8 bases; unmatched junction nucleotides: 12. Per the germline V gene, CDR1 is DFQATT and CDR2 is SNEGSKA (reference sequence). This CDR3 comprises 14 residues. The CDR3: CSAPHRGSGEKLFF. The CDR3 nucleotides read TGCAGTGCGCCCCACAGGGGATCCGGCGAAAAACTGTTTTTT.

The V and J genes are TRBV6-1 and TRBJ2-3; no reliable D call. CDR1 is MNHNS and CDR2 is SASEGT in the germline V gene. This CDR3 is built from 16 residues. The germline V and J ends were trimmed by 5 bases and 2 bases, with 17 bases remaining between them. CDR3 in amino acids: CASSPAQWAITDTQYF. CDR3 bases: TGTGCCAGCAGTCCTGCTCAGTGGGCAATCACAGATACGCAGTATTTT.

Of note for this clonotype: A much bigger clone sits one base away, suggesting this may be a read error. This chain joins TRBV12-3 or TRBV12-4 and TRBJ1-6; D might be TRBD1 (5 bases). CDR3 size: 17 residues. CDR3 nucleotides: TGTTCCAGCAGCCTGGGTCTCACACCGGGGGGGAGTTCACCCCTCCACTTT. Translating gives CSSSLGLTPGGSSPLHF.

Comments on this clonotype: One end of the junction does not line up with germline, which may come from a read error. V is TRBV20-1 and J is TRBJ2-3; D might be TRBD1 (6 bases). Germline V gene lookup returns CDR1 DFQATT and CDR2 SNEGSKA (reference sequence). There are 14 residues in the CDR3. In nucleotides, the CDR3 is TGCAGTGCTAGAGAAGGGGGAACCACAGATATGCAGTATTTT. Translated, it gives CSAREGGTTDMQYF.

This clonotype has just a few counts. The CDR3 is CASSYGTSGTDTQYF. CDR3 DNA: TGTGCCAGCAGTTACGGGACTAGCGGCACAGATACGCAGTATTTT. The chain links TRBV25-1 to TRBJ2-3; TRBD2 aligns across 10 bases. Germline assignment: CDR1 MGHDK and CDR2 SYGVNS. This CDR3 spans 15 amino acids. With V trimmed by 5 bases and J by 1 base, 3 bases remained unmatched. The variable domain in full, completed from reference TRBV25-1 and TRBJ2-3, reads EADIYQTPRYLVIGTGKKITLECSQTMGHDKMYWYQQDPGMELHLIHYSYGVNSTEKGDLSSESTVSRIRTEHFPLTLESARPSHTSQYLCASSYGTSGTDTQYFGPGTRLTVL.

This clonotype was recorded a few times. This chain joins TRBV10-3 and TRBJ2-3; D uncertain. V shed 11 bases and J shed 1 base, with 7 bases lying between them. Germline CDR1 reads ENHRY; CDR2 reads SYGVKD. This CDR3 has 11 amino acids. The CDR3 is CACGGTDTQYF. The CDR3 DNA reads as TGTGCCTGTGGGGGCACAGATACGCAGTATTTT.

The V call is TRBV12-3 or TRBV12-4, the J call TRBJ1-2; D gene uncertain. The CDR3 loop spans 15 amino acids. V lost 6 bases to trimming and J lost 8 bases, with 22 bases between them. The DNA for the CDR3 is TGTGCCAGCAGGGACTTACGGGGTTATGGAAAAGGCTACACCTTC. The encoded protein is CASRDLRGYGKGYTF.

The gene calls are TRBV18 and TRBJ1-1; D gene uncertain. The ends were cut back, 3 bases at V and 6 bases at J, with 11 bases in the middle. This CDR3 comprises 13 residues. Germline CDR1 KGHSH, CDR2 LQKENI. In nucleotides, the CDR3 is TGTGCCAGCTCACCCTACACCTCCCCTGAAGCTTTCTTT. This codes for CASSPYTSPEAFF.

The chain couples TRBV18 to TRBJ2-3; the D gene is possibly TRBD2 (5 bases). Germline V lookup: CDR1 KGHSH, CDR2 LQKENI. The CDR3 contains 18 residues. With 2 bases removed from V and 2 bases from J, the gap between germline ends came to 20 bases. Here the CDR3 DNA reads TGTGCCAGCTCACCAGCTCCCTCGGCGGGCCTAAACACAGATACGCAGTATTTT. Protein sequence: CASSPAPSAGLNTDTQYF.

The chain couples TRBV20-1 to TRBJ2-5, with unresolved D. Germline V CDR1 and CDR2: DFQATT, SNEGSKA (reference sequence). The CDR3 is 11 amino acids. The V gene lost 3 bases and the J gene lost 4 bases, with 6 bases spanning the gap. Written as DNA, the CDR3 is TGCAGTGCTAGGGCTATAGAGACCCAGTACTTC. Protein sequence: CSARAIETQYF.

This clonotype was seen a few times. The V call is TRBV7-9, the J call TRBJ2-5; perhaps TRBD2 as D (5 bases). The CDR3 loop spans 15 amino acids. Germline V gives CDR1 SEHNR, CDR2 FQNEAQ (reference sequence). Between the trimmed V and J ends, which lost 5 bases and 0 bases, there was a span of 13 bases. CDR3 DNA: TGTGCCAGCAGCACGCGGACGGGATACCAAGAGACCCAGTACTTC. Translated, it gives CASSTRTGYQETQYF.

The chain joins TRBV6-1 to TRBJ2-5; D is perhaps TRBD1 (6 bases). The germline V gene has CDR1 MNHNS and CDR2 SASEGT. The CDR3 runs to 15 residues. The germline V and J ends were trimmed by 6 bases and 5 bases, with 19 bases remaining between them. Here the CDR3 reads CASSDFGTTWETQYF. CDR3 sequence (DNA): TGTGCCAGCAGCGACTTTGGGACAACCTGGGAGACCCAGTACTTC.

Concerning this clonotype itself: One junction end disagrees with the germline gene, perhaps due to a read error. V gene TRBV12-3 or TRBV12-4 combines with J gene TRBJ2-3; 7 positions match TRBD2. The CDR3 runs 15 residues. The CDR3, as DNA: TGTGCCAGCACTTTAGTCGGGAGGTCGGCACATACGCAGTATTTT. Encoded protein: CASTLVGRSAHTQYF.

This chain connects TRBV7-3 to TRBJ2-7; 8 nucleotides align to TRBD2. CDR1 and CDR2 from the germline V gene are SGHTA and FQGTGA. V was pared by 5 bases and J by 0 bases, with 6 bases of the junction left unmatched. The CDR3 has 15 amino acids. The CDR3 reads CASSTYGTSSYEQYF. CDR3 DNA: TGTGCCAGCAGCACTTACGGGACTAGCTCCTACGAGCAGTACTTC.